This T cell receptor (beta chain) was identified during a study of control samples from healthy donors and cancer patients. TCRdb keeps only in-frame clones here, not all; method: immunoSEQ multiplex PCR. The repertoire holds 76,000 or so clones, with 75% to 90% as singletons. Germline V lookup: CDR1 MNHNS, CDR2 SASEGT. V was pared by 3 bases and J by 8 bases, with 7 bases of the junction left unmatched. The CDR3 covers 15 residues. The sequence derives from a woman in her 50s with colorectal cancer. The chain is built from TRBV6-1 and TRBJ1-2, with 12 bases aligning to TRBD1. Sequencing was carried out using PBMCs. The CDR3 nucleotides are TGTGCCAGCAGTGAGGGGGGACAGGGGGCGATCGGCTACACCTTC. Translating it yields CASSEGGQGAIGYTF.